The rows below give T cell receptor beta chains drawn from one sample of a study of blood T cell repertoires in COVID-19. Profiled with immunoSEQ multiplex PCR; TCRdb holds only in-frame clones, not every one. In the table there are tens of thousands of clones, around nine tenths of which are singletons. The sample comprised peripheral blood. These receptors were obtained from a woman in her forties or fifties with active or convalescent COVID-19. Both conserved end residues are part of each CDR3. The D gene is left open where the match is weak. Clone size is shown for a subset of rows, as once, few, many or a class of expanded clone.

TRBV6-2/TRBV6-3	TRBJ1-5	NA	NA	TGTGCCAGCAGTTACTCGTCTGTGGGCCAGCCCCAGCATTTT	CASSYSSVGQPQHF
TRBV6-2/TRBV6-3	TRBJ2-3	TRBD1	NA	TGTGCCAGCAGTCGACAGGGAACCACAGATACGCAGTATTTT	CASSRQGTTDTQYF
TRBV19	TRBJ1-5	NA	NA	TGTGCCAGTAGTCACAACTCAGGGATTTACCAGCCCCAGCATTTT	CASSHNSGIYQPQHF
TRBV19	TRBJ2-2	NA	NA	TGTGCCAGTAGTATAGACAGTTATCCCACCGGGGAGCTGTTTTTT	CASSIDSYPTGELFF
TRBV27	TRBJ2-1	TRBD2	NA	TGTGCCAGCAGACCCCTAGCGGGAGGGCCGGGCAATGAGCAGTTCTTC	CASRPLAGGPGNEQFF
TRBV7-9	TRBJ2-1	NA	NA	TGTGCCAGCAGCTTCGACGGCGGGTCCAGATACAATGAGCAGTTCTTC	CASSFDGGSRYNEQFF
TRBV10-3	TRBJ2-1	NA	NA	TGTGCCATCAGTCCAGAGGTTGTCCAGCCCTACAATGAGCAGTTCTTC	CAISPEVVQPYNEQFF
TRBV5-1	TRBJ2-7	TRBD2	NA	TGCGCCAGCAGCTTTAGGGCAGGGGCGAGCCACGGGACTAGGGGATCCTACGAGCAGTACTTC	CASSFRAGASHGTRGSYEQYF
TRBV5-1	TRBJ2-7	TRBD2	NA	TGCGCCAGCAGACCAGAGGAGGGGACTAGCGGGAGTTGGTCCTACGAGCAGTACTTC	CASRPEEGTSGSWSYEQYF
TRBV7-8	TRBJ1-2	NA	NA	TGTGCCAGCAGCTTGAACAGGGAGCAAGGTGGCTACACCTTC	CASSLNREQGGYTF
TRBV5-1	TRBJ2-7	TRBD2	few	TGCGCCAGCAGCTTGACGACTAGCGGGAGCTACGAGCAGTACTTC	CASSLTTSGSYEQYF
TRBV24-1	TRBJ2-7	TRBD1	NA	TGTGCCACCAGTGATATACAGGGGGGAGCTTACGAGCAGTACTTC	CATSDIQGGAYEQYF
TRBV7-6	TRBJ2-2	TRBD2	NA	TGTGCCAGCAGCTTAGAGTCTAGCGGTGACACCGGGGAGCTGTTTTTT	CASSLESSGDTGELFF
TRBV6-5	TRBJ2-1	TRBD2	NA	TGTGCCAGCAGTTACATGGCGGGAGGCCCATACAATGAGCAGTTCTTC	CASSYMAGGPYNEQFF
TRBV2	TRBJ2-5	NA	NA	TGTGCCAGCAATGCGCGGGAGACCCAGTACTTC	CASNARETQYF
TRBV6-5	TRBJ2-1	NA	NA	TGTGCCAGCAGTTTAGGGAATTCGGGGAATGAGCAGTTCTTC	CASSLGNSGNEQFF
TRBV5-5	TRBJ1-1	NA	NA	TGTGCCAGCAGCTTGGAGCCCACGACGGGGGGCACTGAAGCTTTCTTT	CASSLEPTTGGTEAFF
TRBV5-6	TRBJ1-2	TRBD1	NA	TGTGCCAGCAGCGAGACAGGGGGCAGTCATGGCTACACCTTC	CASSETGGSHGYTF
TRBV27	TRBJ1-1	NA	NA	TGTGCCAGCCATACTCAGGGGCCCGGAACTGAAGCTTTCTTT	CASHTQGPGTEAFF
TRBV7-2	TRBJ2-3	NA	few	TGTGCCAGCAGCTTAGTTGGCGGAACAGATACGCAGTATTTT	CASSLVGGTDTQYF
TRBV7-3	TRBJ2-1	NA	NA	TGTGCCAGCAGCTTAACCGCGGCGGGAACGTCTGAGCAGTTCTTC	CASSLTAAGTSEQFF
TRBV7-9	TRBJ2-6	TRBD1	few	TGTGCCAGCAGCTTAGCGAGAGGACAGGCCAGCTCTGGGGCCAACGTCCTGACTTTC	CASSLARGQASSGANVLTF
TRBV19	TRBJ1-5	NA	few	TGTGCCAGTAGTACAGGGGAAATACGCAATCAGCCCCAGCATTTT	CASSTGEIRNQPQHF
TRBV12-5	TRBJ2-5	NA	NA	TGTGCTAGTGCCAGGGACTCCTTGCAAGAGACCCAGTACTTC	CASARDSLQETQYF
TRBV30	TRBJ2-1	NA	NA	TGTGCCTGGAGTGTAATAGGGGGCAATGAGCAGTTCTTC	CAWSVIGGNEQFF
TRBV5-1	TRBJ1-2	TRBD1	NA	TGCGCCAGCAGCTTGTTTGTAGGACAGGCGGATGGCTACACCTTC	CASSLFVGQADGYTF
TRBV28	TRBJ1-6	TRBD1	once	TGTGCCAGCAGTTCAATGCGGGACAGGGGTTTGCTGGAGAATTCACCCCTCCACTTT	CASSSMRDRGLLENSPLHF
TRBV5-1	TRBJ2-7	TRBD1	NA	TGCGCCAGCAGCTCCCCCCCGGGACAGGGGGTCCACGAGCAGTACTTC	CASSSPPGQGVHEQYF
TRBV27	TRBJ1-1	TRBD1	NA	TGTGCCAGCAGCAAGGGGACAGGTGGTGTCGCGGACACTGAAGCTTTCTTT	CASSKGTGGVADTEAFF
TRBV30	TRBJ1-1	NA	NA	TGTGCCTGGTTAGTGCGGAGGCGTGCTTTCTTT	CAWLVRRRAFF
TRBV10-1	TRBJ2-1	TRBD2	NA	TGCGCCAGCAGTGATTTACTAGCGGGAGCCGGTGAGCAGTTCTTC	CASSDLLAGAGEQFF
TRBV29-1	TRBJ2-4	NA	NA	TGCAGCGTTGTGCAGGGTTCGGCCAAAAACATTCAGTACTTC	CSVVQGSAKNIQYF
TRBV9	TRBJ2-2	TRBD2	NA	TGTGCCAGCAGCGTTAGCGGGAGGGCCTGGGCCGGGGAGCTGTTTTTT	CASSVSGRAWAGELFF
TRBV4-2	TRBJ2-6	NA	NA	TGTGCCAGCAGCCAAGATGGGACATCTGGGGCCAACGTCCTGACTTTC	CASSQDGTSGANVLTF
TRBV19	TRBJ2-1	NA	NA	TGTGCCAGTACCCCATCAGTGGCGGTGTTTGAGCAGTTCTTC	CASTPSVAVFEQFF
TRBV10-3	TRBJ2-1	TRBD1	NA	TGTGCCATCAGTGGATCCCCAGACAGGGGCGAGCAGTTCTTC	CAISGSPDRGEQFF
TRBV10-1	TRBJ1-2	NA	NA	TGCGCCAGACATCGGCGGTACTACGGCTACACCTTC	CARHRRYYGYTF
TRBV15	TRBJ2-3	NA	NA	TGTGCCACCAGCAGAGACTCGGCAGGGTTCACAGATACGCAGTATTTT	CATSRDSAGFTDTQYF
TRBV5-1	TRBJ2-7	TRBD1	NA	TGCGCCAGCAGCTTGGAGGGACAGGGGATCTACGAGCAGTACTTC	CASSLEGQGIYEQYF
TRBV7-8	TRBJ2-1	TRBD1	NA	TGTGCCAGCGTCGTGGGACAGGGGGCAAGCAATGAGCAGTTCTTC	CASVVGQGASNEQFF
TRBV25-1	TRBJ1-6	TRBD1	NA	TGTGCCAGCAGGGGACAGGGGTTGGCACCCCTCCACTTT	CASRGQGLAPLHF
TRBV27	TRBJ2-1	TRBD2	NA	TGTGCCAGCAGTGTACCCCCGGGAGGGGACAATGAGCAGTTCTTC	CASSVPPGGDNEQFF
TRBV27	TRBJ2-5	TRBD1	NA	TGTGCCAGCAGTTTGTTCCGACCCGGGACAGGAGCAGAGACCCAGTACTTC	CASSLFRPGTGAETQYF
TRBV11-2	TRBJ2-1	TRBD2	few	TGTGCCAGCAGCTTAGAAGGGGTGAGGAGGTTGCGGGGGAGCTACAATGAGCAGTTCTTC	CASSLEGVRRLRGSYNEQFF
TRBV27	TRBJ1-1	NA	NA	TGTGCCAGCAGTTTACAGGGATTGGAGAACACTGAAGCTTTCTTT	CASSLQGLENTEAFF
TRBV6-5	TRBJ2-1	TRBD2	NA	TGTGCCAGCCGGACTAGCGGGATCTCCTACAATGAGCAGTTCTTC	CASRTSGISYNEQFF
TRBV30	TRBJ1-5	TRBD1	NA	TGTGCCTGGAGCGTAAAGGGACAGGGACATTACAATCAGCCCCAGCATTTT	CAWSVKGQGHYNQPQHF
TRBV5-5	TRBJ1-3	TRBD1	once	TGTGCCAGCAGCTTTGAGGGGGCGCGTGGAAACACCATATATTTT	CASSFEGARGNTIYF
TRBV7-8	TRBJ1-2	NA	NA	TGTGCCAGCAACACGGGGGGGGGCCGGGCCTTAGCCACCTTC	CASNTGGGRALATF
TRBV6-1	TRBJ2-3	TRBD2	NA	TGTGCCAGCAGTGCTACTAGCGGGATTCGTGGAGATACGCAGTATTTT	CASSATSGIRGDTQYF